This TCR beta chain originates from a study of T cells expressing NK-cell markers (dated by TCRdb to 2020 to 2022). Looking at the study overall: Eight or nine donors provided sorted CD3+CD56+NKG2C+, CD3+CD56+NKG2C- and CD3+CD56-NKG2C+ T-cell subsets, whose TCR beta-chain repertoires were profiled. Seven of the eight sequenced donors were HCMV-seropositive and one was HCMV-seronegative. The study sequenced eight donors, all healthy volunteers chosen at random: three men and five women. Sequencing of the libraries produced 2 x 150 bp reads on Illumina HiSeq 2000/2500, MiSeq or NextSeq. Study-wide conclusions, independent of this receptor: Those dominant clonotypes were again the most abundant among CD3+CD56-NKG2C+ cells in a handful of donors, at 28.3-60.1%. In six donors, the dominant CD3+CD56+NKG2C+ clonotypes ranked among the top 10 CD8+ clonotypes, making up roughly 1.0-8% of CD8+ T cells. Whether the expanded NKG2C-expressing T cell clones were specific for HCMV antigens remained unclear.

Concerning this clonotype itself: Its antigen is not yet known.

To determine HCMV serostatus, a commercial ELISA kit was used to detect HCMV-specific IgG in serum. Peripheral blood mononuclear cells were isolated from blood by Ficoll density gradient centrifugation. Reads for this sample came from an Illumina HiSeq 2000. TCR beta cDNA libraries were prepared using 5'RACE template switching, which introduced a universal primer site and unique molecular identifiers. Priming for cDNA synthesis came from the TCR beta constant segment, and two successive PCR amplification steps followed. Per the source publication's procedure: Reads were demultiplexed and grouped by UMI with MIGEC, and clonotypes were assembled and quantified with MiTCR. To remove erroneous sequences, TCR cDNA sequences were retained only when supported by two or more reads. Downstream repertoire analysis used the tcR package, and clonotypes were matched across fractions by CDR3 nucleotide sequence plus V segment. VDJmatch was used to annotate antigen specificity against VDJdb, with one amino acid substitution in CDR3 allowed. After the reads were reprocessed by TCRdb, one entry was made per CDR3 protein sequence, with no DNA. The V and J calls shown here were made by TCRdb, not taken from the authors' results. The table for this sample records 25,000 to 35,000 distinct CDR3 sequences. Roughly 60% of the sample is held by the ten biggest clonotypes.

The CDR3 runs 12 residues from the cysteine to the phenylalanine. The protein alone is recorded here. The CDR1 and CDR2 encoded by the germline V gene are KGHDR and SFDVKD. The sample was blood T cells: a sorted CD56 or NKG2C T cell subset, CD4+ or CD8+ T cells, or bulk PBMC T cells (not recorded which). This TCR was sampled from a woman between 18 and 69 years old in good health. Rearrangement joined TRBV24-1 to TRBJ2-1; TCRdb designates TRBD1, a call that cannot be tested without DNA. The CDR3 in this case is CATSDSRPEQFF.